Listed below are T cell receptor beta chains from one sample, sequenced in a study of blood T cell repertoires in COVID-19. The table came from immunoSEQ multiplex PCR; TCRdb's copy has only in-frame clones and leaves some out. The sample yields under 250,000 clones, roughly 80% seen once. Sequenced: peripheral blood. All receptors derive from a man in his fifties or sixties with active or convalescent COVID-19. Both conserved end residues are part of each CDR3. The order of the fields is CDR3 protein, V gene.

CDR3: CASRRDRGQPQHF
V: TRBV19

CDR3: CASSPGTSVPWDF
V: TRBV12-3/TRBV12-4

CDR3: CASSQQGAGNTIYF
V: TRBV4-1

CDR3: CASSVGWRGPSGEAFF
V: TRBV9

CDR3: CASSATGRNTEAFF
V: TRBV9

CDR3: CASSLPSNYGYTF
V: TRBV5-4

CDR3: CASSLAPDRVATQYF
V: TRBV7-2

CDR3: CASSPTGTGAYEQYF
V: TRBV11-1

CDR3: CASSRQGTIAKNIQYF
V: TRBV11-1

CDR3: CASSELRRQYF
V: TRBV2

CDR3: CASSSGSDRGNQPQHF
V: TRBV19

CDR3: CASSLGGSGGTEAFF
V: TRBV5-1

CDR3: CASSLDRTGVPQHF
V: TRBV7-8

CDR3: CASSPGDRQETQYF
V: TRBV5-1

CDR3: CASSVFGGEKLFF
V: TRBV19

CDR3: CASSYATVSYEQYF
V: TRBV6-5

CDR3: CATSRDEVWQGARNTEAFF
V: TRBV15

CDR3: CASSSSGLTTDTQYF
V: TRBV7-3

CDR3: CASSVTGGRETQYF
V: TRBV7-2

CDR3: CASRRDRGAYEQYF
V: TRBV6-5

CDR3: CAGPHTGGYGYTF
V: TRBV30

CDR3: CASSEQGGLGGTQYF
V: TRBV6-5

CDR3: CASSSSRQDYNEQFF
V: TRBV7-2

CDR3: CSVSRGGQDTQYF
V: TRBV29-1

CDR3: CASSLQGQGCHRGAVF
V: TRBV5-6

CDR3: CASSLDYNPHNEQFF
V: TRBV7-2

CDR3: CASSLDQGGEQYF
V: TRBV5-1

CDR3: CASSPADRTPDTQYF
V: TRBV7-6

CDR3: CGACGPSYEQYF
V: TRBV28

CDR3: CASSRGADEKLFF
V: TRBV5-1

CDR3: CASSRLSPWVGHEQYF
V: TRBV6-6

CDR3: CASSVAPATSGGSNEQFF
V: TRBV9

CDR3: CASREDRTYGYTF
V: TRBV10-2

CDR3: CASSLGQNFNYGYTF
V: TRBV5-1

CDR3: CAWSALTGAEQYF
V: TRBV30

CDR3: CASSPGTRTSYEQYF
V: TRBV7-2

CDR3: CASSLAVDRGYTF
V: TRBV11-1

CDR3: CASSPPGGNRLGYTF
V: TRBV14

CDR3: CASSYGRGETQYF
V: TRBV11-2

CDR3: CASSLGPGGHETQYF
V: TRBV11-3

CDR3: CASSPRDRGGNTIYF
V: TRBV6-5

CDR3: CASSYGQYQPQHF
V: TRBV6-6

CDR3: CASSQYRGGEQYF
V: TRBV4-3

CDR3: CASSLYSAGGGGSNEQFF
V: TRBV2

CDR3: CASSLDVGGAGQPQHF
V: TRBV7-9

CDR3: CASSRTAGNNYGYTF
V: TRBV7-2

CDR3: CASSRTGPDTQYF
V: TRBV11-2

CDR3: CASSVPRGGKPSREQYF
V: TRBV5-1

CDR3: CASRDRAETQYF
V: TRBV3-1/TRBV3-2

CDR3: CSVNTGEGNTIYF
V: TRBV29-1

CDR3: CASSLDRGLGYTF
V: TRBV7-3